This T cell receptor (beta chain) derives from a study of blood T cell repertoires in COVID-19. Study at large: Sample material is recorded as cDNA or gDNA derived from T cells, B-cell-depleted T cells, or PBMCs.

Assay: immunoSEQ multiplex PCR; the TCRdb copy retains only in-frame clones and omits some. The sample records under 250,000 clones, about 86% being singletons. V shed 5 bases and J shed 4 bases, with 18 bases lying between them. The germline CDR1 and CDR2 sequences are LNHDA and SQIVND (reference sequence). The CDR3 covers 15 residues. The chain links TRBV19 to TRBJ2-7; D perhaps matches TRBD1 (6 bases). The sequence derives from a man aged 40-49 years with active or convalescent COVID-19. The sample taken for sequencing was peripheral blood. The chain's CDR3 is CASSPQAGAMYEQYF. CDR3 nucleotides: TGTGCCAGTAGTCCACAGGCAGGGGCGATGTACGAGCAGTACTTC.